These 11 T cell receptor beta chains originate from one sample sequenced in a study of cytomegalovirus exposure and HLA in healthy donors. PCR primers comprised 60 Vbeta and 13 Jbeta primers. Clones were read by immunoSEQ multiplex PCR, and TCRdb kept only the in-frame ones, dropping some. The repertoire consists of about 160,000 clones, with roughly 80% occurring once and the leading ten covering 7.5% to 9%. Sequenced input: PBMCs. The receptors stem from a male donor in good health and CMV-seropositive.

This chain connects TRBV7-2 to TRBJ2-5; 7 bases fit TRBD1. CDR3 size: 14 residues. J lost 4 bases, V lost 5 bases, and 7 bases had no gene match. Per the germline V gene, CDR1 is SGHTA and CDR2 is FQGNSA. The DNA of the CDR3 is TGTGCCAGCAGCCCCGACAGGGCACGAGAGACCCAGTACTTC. Its translation is CASSPDRARETQYF.

This clone has ten or more counts. The chain employs TRBV11-2 and TRBJ2-7; D is uncertain. Trimming took off 1 base at V and 9 bases at J, with 16 bases between the two ends. The germline V gene encodes CDR1 SGHAT and CDR2 FQNNGV. The CDR3 runs to 14 residues. CDR3 in DNA: TGTGCCAGCAGCTTAGCCCTTTACAGTAAATGGCAGTACTTC. Translation gives CASSLALYSKWQYF.

The chain has TRBV7-2 and TRBJ2-3; TRBD2 is a possible D gene (7 bases). Looked up from germline, CDR1 is SGHTA and CDR2 is FQGNSA. This CDR3 contains 15 residues. Trimming removed 0 bases from V and 5 bases from J, with 12 bases in between. CDR3 sequence reads: CASSLAGGPKDTQYF. CDR3 nucleotides: TGTGCCAGCAGCTTAGCGGGGGGGCCGAAAGATACGCAGTATTTT.

CDR3 DNA: TGCGCCAGCAGCCAAGAGGGGGTAGCGGGTCTCTCCTACAATGAGCAGTTCTTC. Residues: CASSQEGVAGLSYNEQFF. V and J are TRBV4-3 and TRBJ2-1, with 7 bases that match TRBD2. Germline CDR1 reads LGHNA; CDR2 reads YSLEER. The ends lost 0 bases at V and 0 bases at J; junction bases unmatched: 8. CDR3 length: 18 residues.

The chain is built from TRBV5-4 and TRBJ1-1; D ambiguous. Germline lookup yields CDR1 SGHNT and CDR2 YYREEE (reference sequence). The CDR3 totals 14 residues. Trimming removed 0 bases at V and 1 base at J, with 7 bases between. The CDR3 DNA reads TGTGCCAGCAGCTTGGGACAACAGAACACTGAAGCTTTCTTT. It yields the protein CASSLGQQNTEAFF.

This clone has a handful of counts. The chain employs TRBV21-1 and TRBJ1-1; no DNA check was done on the table's D call, TRBD1. TRBV21-1 is termed a pseudogene. The length of the CDR3 is 15 residues. This chain's CDR3 is CASSKAGQVNTEAFF. CDR3 in DNA: TGTGCCAGCAGCAAAGCCGGACAGGTGAACACTGAAGCTTTCTTT.

This sequence joins TRBV30 and TRBJ2-5; 7 nucleotides match TRBD1. Judging by the DNA end, TRBJ2-7 fits better; the J call may be wrong. This CDR3 comprises 14 residues. Germline lookup yields CDR1 GTSNPN and CDR2 SVGIG (reference sequence). Here the CDR3 DNA reads TGTGCCTGGAGTCCCGGACAGGTGACCTACGAGCAGTACTTC. As protein: CAWSPGQVTYEQYF.

The chain is built from TRBV6-5 and TRBJ1-2, with TRBD1 matching 11 bases. V gave up 5 bases and J gave up 2 bases; unmatched junction bases: 4. Looked up from germline, CDR1 is MNHEY and CDR2 is SVGAGI. The CDR3 has 15 amino acids. The CDR3 reads CASSDWDRGNYGYTF. In DNA, the CDR3 is TGTGCCAGCAGTGACTGGGACAGGGGGAACTATGGCTACACCTTC.

The sample holds a few counts of this clone. V and J are TRBV2 and TRBJ1-4; possibly TRBD1 for D (5 bases). The CDR3 runs to 13 residues. Trimming stripped 6 bases from V and 6 bases from J, with 11 bases between. CDR1 SNHLY and CDR2 FYNNEI come from the germline V gene. The CDR3: CASSREGDEKLFF. The CDR3 nucleotides are TGTGCCAGCAGCAGGGAAGGGGATGAAAAACTGTTTTTT.

A single count supports this clone. The CDR3 DNA follows: TGTGCCAGCAGCCAAGAGATAGTCTCTGGAAACACCATATATTTT. Protein: CASSQEIVSGNTIYF. The V and J genes are TRBV14 and TRBJ1-3; D ambiguous. V was cut by 0 bases and J by 0 bases, with 6 bases left in between. This CDR3 has 15 residues. Germline assignment: CDR1 SGHDN and CDR2 FVKESK. The full variable domain, in which reference TRBV14 and TRBJ1-3 provide the parts outside the CDR3, is EAGVTQFPSHSVIEKGQTVTLRCDPISGHDNLYWYRRVMGKEIKFLLHFVKESKQDESGMPNNRFLAERTGGTYSTLKVQPAELEDSGVYFCASSQEIVSGNTIYFGEGSWLTVV.

V is TRBV30 and J is TRBJ1-1; TRBD1 might be the D (6 bases). The CDR3 spans 15 residues. Germline V gives CDR1 GTSNPN, CDR2 SVGIG (reference sequence). Trimming stripped 3 bases from V and 0 bases from J, with 14 bases between. CDR3 sequence (DNA): TGTGCCTGGAGGAGCCCAGGGGCGGTGAACACTGAAGCTTTCTTT. The encoded protein is CAWRSPGAVNTEAFF.